Each of the 15 T cell receptor beta chains below was sequenced from the same sample in a study of T cells in Graves' hyperthyroidism and ophthalmopathy. The CDR3 regions of TCR beta were amplified from RNA transcripts. The TCR CDR3 first-round RT-PCR relied on the HTBI primer set. MiXCR was run by TCRdb on the multiplex PCR reads, yielding one entry per CDR3 protein. The sample has about 290,000 distinct CDR3 sequences; 15% to 20% are singletons. The sequencing input was blood. The receptors originated from a woman in her sixties with Graves' ophthalmopathy.

This clonotype was counted ten times or more. This chain uses TRBV2 with TRBJ1-1; the D is unclear. Trimming stripped 7 bases from V and 7 bases from J, with 7 bases between. Germline V lookup: CDR1 SNHLY, CDR2 FYNNEI. The length of the CDR3 is 10 residues. CDR3 sequence reads: CASISGEAFF. The CDR3 bases are TGTGCCAGCATATCCGGTGAAGCTTTCTTT.

This clonotype was observed at least ten times. V gene TRBV20-1 combines with J gene TRBJ1-5, with D uncertain. The V gene's germline CDR1 is DFQATT and CDR2 SNEGSKA (reference sequence). This CDR3 comprises 13 residues. Trimming shortened V by 0 bases and J by 6 bases, and 9 bases separated the two germline ends. In nucleotides, the CDR3 is TGCAGTGCTAGAGATGTGGAGGTTCAGCCCCAGCATTTT. The encoded protein is CSARDVEVQPQHF.

This clonotype came up a few times. The chain employs TRBV12-3 or TRBV12-4 and TRBJ2-3; 11 nucleotides match TRBD2. The length of the CDR3 is 14 residues. V lost 5 bases and J lost 5; bases outside the gene matches: 3. Here the CDR3 reads CASSISGGEDTQYF. CDR3 sequence (DNA): TGTGCCAGCAGTATTAGCGGGGGGGAAGATACGCAGTATTTT.

The chain employs TRBV20-1 and TRBJ1-2, with unresolved D. Per the germline V gene, CDR1 is DFQATT and CDR2 is SNEGSKA (reference sequence). V was pared by 0 bases and J by 3 bases, with 17 bases between. This CDR3 has 16 residues. The CDR3 bases are TGCAGTGCTAGAGACCCGACCCCGGTTCGGTACTATGGCTACACCTTC. It encodes CSARDPTPVRYYGYTF.

This clonotype appeared many times. V and J are TRBV7-9 and TRBJ1-5; TRBD1 might be the D (5 bases). V lost 4 bases, J lost 2 bases, and 9 bases lay in between. CDR1 is SEHNR, CDR2 FQNEAQ, per germline (reference sequence). This CDR3 is built from 14 residues. CDR3 nucleotide sequence: TGTGCCAGCAGCTCGGACATGGGCAATCAGCCCCAGCATTTT. Protein: CASSSDMGNQPQHF.

A few counts support this clonotype. The chain carries TRBV20-1 and TRBJ1-5; 9 nucleotides line up with TRBD1. Germline V gene sequence: CDR1 DFQATT, CDR2 SNEGSKA (reference sequence). This CDR3 contains 15 residues. V was pared by 5 bases and J by 6 bases, with 11 bases of the junction left unmatched. CDR3 nucleotides: TGCAGTGCTGGGACCGGGACAGGGATACGTCAGCCCCAGCATTTT. As protein: CSAGTGTGIRQPQHF.

This chain joins TRBV4-3 and TRBJ1-1; unclear D gene. Trimming cost V 0 bases and J 6 bases, with 17 bases left between them. CDR1 LGHNA and CDR2 YSLEER come from the germline V gene. The CDR3 totals 16 residues. The CDR3 here is CASSQDRAISVAEAFF. The CDR3 DNA sequence: TGCGCCAGCAGCCAAGACCGGGCGATTTCGGTGGCTGAAGCTTTCTTT.

Ten or more counts support this clonotype. The rearrangement uses TRBV28 and TRBJ2-1, with D hard to call. CDR3 length: 16 amino acids. Trimming pared 8 bases from V and 0 bases from J, leaving 17 bases between. CDR1 and CDR2 from the germline V gene are MDHEN and SYDVKM. CDR3 region: CASHVLGPASYNEQFF. The CDR3 DNA reads as TGTGCCAGCCATGTTTTAGGCCCAGCCTCCTACAATGAGCAGTTCTTC.

This clonotype was seen repeatedly, ten times or more. The chain has TRBV28 and TRBJ1-5, with D possibly matching TRBD1 (6 bases). The germline gives CDR1 MDHEN, CDR2 SYDVKM. Trimming shortened V by 5 bases and J by 9 bases, and 17 bases separated the two germline ends. CDR3 length: 14 amino acids. This CDR3 is CASSIGQTTWPQHF. The CDR3 DNA reads TGTGCCAGCAGTATAGGACAGACCACTTGGCCCCAGCATTTT.

This clonotype was seen ten or more times. The J gene is TRBJ2-1, the V gene TRBV28, with 10 bases aligning to TRBD2. V gave up 2 bases and J gave up 4 bases; unmatched junction bases: 8. Looked up from germline, CDR1 is MDHEN and CDR2 is SYDVKM. CDR3 length: 17 residues. CDR3 bases: TGTGCCAGCAGTTTAGGGGCTAGCGGGAGTTGGTACAATGAGCAGTTCTTC. Translating it yields CASSLGASGSWYNEQFF.

This clonotype was seen ten or more times. The J gene is TRBJ2-3, the V gene TRBV11-3; D unresolved. Per germline, CDR1 SGHNT and CDR2 YENEEA. CDR3 length: 15 residues. Trimming cost V 5 bases and J 2 bases, with 14 bases left between them. This chain's CDR3 is CASSLGSLITDTQYF. For the CDR3, the DNA is TGTGCCAGCAGCCTAGGATCCTTGATCACAGATACGCAGTATTTT.

The chain is built from TRBV5-1 and TRBJ2-7; D is perhaps TRBD1 or TRBD2 (5 bases each). Looked up from germline, CDR1 is SGHRS and CDR2 is YFSETQ. Trimming removed 0 bases at V and 6 bases at J, with 19 bases between. This CDR3 comprises 16 residues. CDR3 bases: TGCGCCAGCAGCTTGGTCGCCGGGGCCCTGGGTGGCGAGCAGTACTTC. This gives the protein CASSLVAGALGGEQYF.

A few counts support this clonotype. The chain has TRBV27 and TRBJ1-6, with unresolved D. The CDR3 sequence is 16 residues long. Germline V gene data show CDR1 as MNHEY and CDR2 as SMNVEV (reference sequence). Trimming removed 4 bases from V and 4 bases from J, with 14 bases in between. The CDR3 reads CASSSLLRGYNSPLHF. CDR3 in DNA: TGTGCCAGCAGTTCCTTGTTACGAGGTTATAATTCACCCCTCCACTTT.

The sample holds a few counts of this clonotype. The J gene is TRBJ2-3, the V gene TRBV29-1, with 12 positions matching TRBD2. The CDR3 is 15 residues long. V shed 3 bases and J 3 bases; nucleotides not matched to a gene: 4. Germline assignment: CDR1 SQVTM and CDR2 ANQGSEA. DNA for the CDR3: TGCAGCGTTGATGACGGGACTAGCGGGACAGATACGCAGTATTTT. Its protein product is CSVDDGTSGTDTQYF.

Comment on this clonotype: A much larger clonotype is one base distant, so this may be a read error. This rearrangement joins TRBV7-9 to TRBJ1-1; 9 bases match TRBD1. Germline V gene sequence: CDR1 SEHNR, CDR2 FQNEAQ (reference sequence). The CDR3 loop spans 14 amino acids. Written as DNA, the CDR3 is TGTACCAGCAGCTCGGGACAGGGAGCAACTGAAGCTTTCTTT. Protein product: CTSSSGQGATEAFF.